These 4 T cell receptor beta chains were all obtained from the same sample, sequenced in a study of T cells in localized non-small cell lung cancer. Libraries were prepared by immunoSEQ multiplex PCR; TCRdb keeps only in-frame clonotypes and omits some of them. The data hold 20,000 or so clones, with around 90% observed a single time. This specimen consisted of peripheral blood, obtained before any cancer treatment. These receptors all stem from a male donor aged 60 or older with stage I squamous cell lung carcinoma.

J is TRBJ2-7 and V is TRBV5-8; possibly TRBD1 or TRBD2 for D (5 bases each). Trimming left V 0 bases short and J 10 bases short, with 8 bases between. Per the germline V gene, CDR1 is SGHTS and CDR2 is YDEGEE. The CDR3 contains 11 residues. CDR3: CASSLGGLQYF. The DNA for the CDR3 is TGTGCCAGCAGCTTGGGGGGGTTACAGTACTTC. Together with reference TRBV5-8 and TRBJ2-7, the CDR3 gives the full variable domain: EAGVTQSPTHLIKTRGQQATLRCSPISGHTSVYWYQQALGLGLQFLLWYDEGEERNRGNFPPRFSGRQFPNYSSELNVNALELEDSALYLCASSLGGLQYFGPGTRLTVT.

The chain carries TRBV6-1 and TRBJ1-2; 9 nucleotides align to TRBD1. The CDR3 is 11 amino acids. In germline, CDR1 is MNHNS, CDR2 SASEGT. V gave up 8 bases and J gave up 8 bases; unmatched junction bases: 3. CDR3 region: CASDRGNGYTF. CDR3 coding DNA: TGTGCCAGCGACAGGGGGAACGGCTACACCTTC.

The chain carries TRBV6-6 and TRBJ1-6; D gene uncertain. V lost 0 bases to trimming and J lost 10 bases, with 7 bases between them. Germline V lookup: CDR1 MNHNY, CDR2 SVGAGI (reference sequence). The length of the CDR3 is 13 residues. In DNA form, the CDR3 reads TGTGCCAGCAGTTACTCTGCGACCTCACCCCTCCACTTT. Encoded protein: CASSYSATSPLHF.

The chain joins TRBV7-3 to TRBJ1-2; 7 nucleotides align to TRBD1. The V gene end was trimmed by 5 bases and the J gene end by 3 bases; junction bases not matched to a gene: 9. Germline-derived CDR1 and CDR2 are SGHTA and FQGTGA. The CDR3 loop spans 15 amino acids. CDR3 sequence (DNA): TGTGCCAGCAGCCCGAGGGGGCGCTTGGACTATGGCTACACCTTC. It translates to CASSPRGRLDYGYTF.